The 10 T cell receptor beta chains given below trace back to one sample, sequenced in a study of blood T cells in healthy people across ages. A second 7 to 11 cycle PCR used barcoded and J-beta primers. TCRdb recomputed calls from the 5' RACE reads with MiXCR, one row per CDR3 protein. Counted here are some 1.4 million distinct CDR3 sequences, around 39% occurring once; the ten biggest clones make up approximately 7.9%. The sample was blood. These receptors originate from a young woman in good health.

V gene TRBV6-5 combines with J gene TRBJ2-6; no clear D gene. Deletions cut 0 bases from V and 4 bases from J, with 7 bases between. Germline lookup yields CDR1 MNHEY and CDR2 SVGAGI. This CDR3 spans 15 amino acids. CDR3 sequence (DNA): TGTGCCAGCAGTTACTCGTGGACCGGGGCCAACGTCCTGACTTTC. This sequence encodes CASSYSWTGANVLTF.

The chain couples TRBV29-1 to TRBJ2-3, with no clear D. Germline CDR1 and CDR2: SQVTM and ANQGSEA. V dropped 8 bases and J dropped 1 base, with 13 bases sitting between them. The CDR3 is 13 amino acids. CDR3 sequence (DNA): TGCAGCTCGGAAAAATGGGGCACAGATACGCAGTATTTT. Protein product: CSSEKWGTDTQYF.

This chain connects TRBV11-2 to TRBJ2-7, with D perhaps assigned TRBD1 or TRBD2 (5 bases each). The V end lost 8 bases, the J end lost 3 bases, and 8 bases lay between the germline ends. CDR1 SGHAT and CDR2 FQNNGV come from the germline V gene. The CDR3 runs 11 residues. The CDR3 DNA reads TGTGCCAGCCTGAGGGGCTACGAGCAGTACTTC. It specifies CASLRGYEQYF.

The rearrangement links TRBV6-5 to TRBJ1-2, with 8 bases that match TRBD1. The CDR3 length is 12 residues. CDR1 MNHEY and CDR2 SVGAGI come from the germline V gene. Trimming cost V 7 bases and J 7 bases; bases outside gene matches: 5. CDR3 sequence (DNA): TGTGCCAGCACTCAGGACAGGGTTGGCTACACCTTC. Translation: CASTQDRVGYTF.

This clonotype was seen once. The genes are TRBV7-9 and TRBJ1-1, with 7 bases aligning to TRBD1. There are 14 residues in the CDR3. CDR1 is SEHNR and CDR2 is FQNEAQ in the germline V gene (reference sequence). Trimming at V came to 3 bases and at J to 7 bases, leaving 8 bases not matched to a gene. CDR3 nucleotides: TGTGCCAGCAGCTTGACCCGGGACAGTGATGAAGCTTTCTTT. Its translation: CASSLTRDSDEAFF. The full variable domain, completed using reference TRBV7-9 and TRBJ1-1, is DTGVSQNPRHKITKRGQNVTFRCDPISEHNRLYWYRQTLGQGPEFLTYFQNEAQLEKSRLLSDRFSAERPKGSFSTLEIQRTEQGDSAMYLCASSLTRDSDEAFFGQGTRLTVV.

The chain has TRBV18 and TRBJ2-5, with D perhaps TRBD1 (5 bases). The J call may not be correct, given that the DNA end is closer to TRBJ2-7. The CDR3 is made up of 17 amino acids. Germline CDR1 and CDR2: KGHSH and LQKENI. CDR3 protein: CASSPSQGRSDSYEQYF. The DNA for the CDR3 is TGTGCCAGCTCACCTTCCCAGGGCAGGTCCGACAGCTACGAGCAGTACTTC.

V gene TRBV6-6 combines with J gene TRBJ1-1; tentative D call: TRBD1 (5 bases). Germline values: CDR1 MNHNY, CDR2 SVGAGI (reference sequence). The CDR3 has 12 residues. V was pared by 6 bases and J by 3 bases, with 8 bases between. The chain's CDR3 is CASRDTYTEAFF. The CDR3 DNA sequence: TGTGCCAGCAGGGACACCTACACTGAAGCTTTCTTT.

The chain has TRBV7-2 and TRBJ2-7; D may be TRBD1 (6 bases). Trimming pared 7 bases from V and 4 bases from J, leaving 17 bases between. Germline V gene lookup returns CDR1 SGHTA and CDR2 FQGNSA. The CDR3 is 14 residues long. The CDR3 is CASTSYRDQYEQYF. The CDR3 bases are TGTGCCAGCACCTCATACAGGGACCAATACGAGCAGTACTTC.

This sequence joins TRBV20-1 and TRBJ2-1, with no clear D. The end of the DNA fits TRBJ2-7 better, so the J call may be wrong. The V gene's germline CDR1 is DFQATT and CDR2 SNEGSKA (reference sequence). The CDR3 totals 14 residues. The CDR3 is CSARDIGSYNEQYF. The CDR3 nucleotides read TGCAGTGCTAGAGACATAGGCTCCTACAATGAGCAGTACTTC.

The rearrangement joins TRBV29-1 to TRBJ2-4; D is tentatively TRBD1 or TRBD2 (6 bases each). The CDR3 sequence is 13 residues long. Looked up from germline, CDR1 is SQVTM and CDR2 is ANQGSEA. Trimming shortened V by 3 bases and J by 13 bases, and 19 bases separated the two germline ends. The CDR3 DNA reads TGCAGCGTTGAGGAGGGGGGCGCCTGGGAGCAGTACTTC. This encodes CSVEEGGAWEQYF.